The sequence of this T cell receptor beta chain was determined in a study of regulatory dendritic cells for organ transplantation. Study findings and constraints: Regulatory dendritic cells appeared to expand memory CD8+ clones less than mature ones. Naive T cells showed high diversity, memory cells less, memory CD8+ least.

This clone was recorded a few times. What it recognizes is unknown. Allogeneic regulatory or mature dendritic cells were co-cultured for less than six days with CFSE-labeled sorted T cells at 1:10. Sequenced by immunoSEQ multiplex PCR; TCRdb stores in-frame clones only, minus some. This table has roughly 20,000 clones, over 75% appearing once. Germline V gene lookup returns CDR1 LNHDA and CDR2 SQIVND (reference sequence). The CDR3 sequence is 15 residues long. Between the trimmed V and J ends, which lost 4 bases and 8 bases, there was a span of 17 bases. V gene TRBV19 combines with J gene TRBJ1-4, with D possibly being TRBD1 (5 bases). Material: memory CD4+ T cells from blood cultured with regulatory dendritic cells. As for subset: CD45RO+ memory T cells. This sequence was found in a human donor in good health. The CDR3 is CASSRTPGLEEKLFF. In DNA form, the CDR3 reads TGTGCCAGTAGTAGAACCCCGGGACTCGAAGAAAAACTGTTTTTT. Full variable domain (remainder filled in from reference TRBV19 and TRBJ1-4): DGGITQSPKYLFRKEGQNVTLSCEQNLNHDAMYWYRQDPGQGLRLIYYSQIVNDFQKGDIAEGYSVSREKKESFPLTVTSAQKNPTAFYLCASSRTPGLEEKLFFGSGTQLSVL.